This T cell receptor (beta chain) was identified in a study of T cell changes during pregnancy in multiple sclerosis. This clone was seen more than once but under ten times. Data came from immunoSEQ multiplex PCR; TCRdb stores just in-frame clones and leaves some out. The sample includes 55,000 to 80,000 clones, 85% to 90% of them seen just once. Germline lookup yields CDR1 LNHDA and CDR2 SQIVND (reference sequence). Trimming pared 5 bases from V and 6 bases from J, leaving 17 bases between. The CDR3 has 14 residues. The origin of this receptor is a female donor in good health, enrolled as a control in a pregnancy study. Source: peripheral blood, taken after pregnancy. The genes are TRBV19 and TRBJ2-7; D is perhaps TRBD1 (7 bases). The CDR3 DNA sequence: TGTGCCAGTAGTGAGGCAGGGGGGCTGGGCGAGCAGTACTTC. Protein: CASSEAGGLGEQYF.